These 18 T cell receptor beta chains share one sample of origin, sequenced in a study of blood T cells in healthy people across ages (dated by TCRdb to about 2015). Libraries were constructed by 5' RACE. Sequencer: Illumina HiSeq 2500. The second PCR ran for roughly 6 to 11 cycles and used a J-beta primer mix along with a sample-barcoded 5' primer. TCRdb passed the public sequencing reads through fastp at Q25 and MiXCR, retaining productive beta sequences. Entries are consolidated by CDR3 protein sequence, retaining the most common genes and DNA. For this sample the table gives under 750,000 distinct CDR3 sequences, of which about 45% were detected only once. The top ten clonotypes cover approximately 23% of the sample. Sequencing used blood. The receptor set was obtained from a man at least 80 years old in good health.

This clonotype was seen a handful of times. This chain connects TRBV6-2 or TRBV6-3 to TRBJ2-3; a possible D gene is TRBD1 (6 bases). The germline CDR1 and CDR2 sequences are MNHEY and SVGEGT. This CDR3 is 14 amino acids long. V lost 2 bases and J 5 bases, leaving 11 bases between the germline ends. The CDR3 DNA follows: TGTGCCAGCAGTTACCCGGACAGCGGAGATACGCAGTATTTT. Residues: CASSYPDSGDTQYF.

This chain links TRBV12-3 or TRBV12-4 with TRBJ2-5, with 9 positions matching TRBD2. The CDR3 loop spans 14 amino acids. V lost 5 bases and J lost 4; bases outside the gene matches: 5. In DNA form, the CDR3 reads TGTGCCAGCAGTCCCAGAGCGGGAGGAGAGACCCAGTACTTC. Translated: CASSPRAGGETQYF.

The V and J genes are TRBV4-3 and TRBJ1-1; D is ambiguous. With 1 base removed from V and 5 bases from J, the gap between germline ends came to 14 bases. Germline-derived CDR1 and CDR2 are LGHNA and YSLEER. The CDR3 totals 15 residues. The CDR3 spells CASSQARQTGTEAFF. CDR3 coding DNA: TGCGCCAGCAGCCAAGCCCGGCAGACCGGGACTGAAGCTTTCTTT.

The V and J genes are TRBV21-1 and TRBJ2-7; TRBD1 was called by the table and not checked on the DNA. TRBV21-1 is a recognized pseudogene. The length of the CDR3 is 16 residues. The CDR3 here is CASSKVSGQTAYEQYF. As DNA, the CDR3 is TGTGCCAGCAGCAAAGTTTCGGGCCAGACTGCCTACGAGCAGTACTTC.

This clonotype was recorded a few times. This chain connects TRBV7-8 to TRBJ2-7; maybe TRBD1 (5 bases). The CDR3 is 14 amino acids. Germline V gene data show CDR1 as SGHVS and CDR2 as FQNEAQ. V was trimmed by 2 bases and J by 2 bases, leaving 10 bases between them. The CDR3 DNA is TGTGCCAGCAGCTTAACAGGCTTTACCTACGAGCAGTACTTC. It specifies CASSLTGFTYEQYF.

The V call is TRBV7-9, the J call TRBJ1-2; D gene unclear. Germline CDR1 and CDR2: SEHNR and FQNEAQ (reference sequence). The CDR3 covers 16 residues. V was cut by 0 bases and J by 2 bases, with 13 bases left in between. CDR3 coding DNA: TGTGCCAGCAGCTTAGCGAAGGGTGTGGGGAACTATGGCTACACCTTC. It translates to CASSLAKGVGNYGYTF.

The CDR3 sequence: CSATGTVNQPQHF. DNA of the CDR3: TGCAGTGCCACTGGGACAGTAAATCAGCCCCAGCATTTT. The genes are TRBV20-1 and TRBJ1-5, with 7 bases identical to TRBD1. CDR3 length: 13 amino acids. Germline CDR1 reads DFQATT; CDR2 reads SNEGSKA (reference sequence). The V gene end was trimmed by 6 bases and the J gene end by 4 bases; junction bases not matched to a gene: 6.

This chain uses TRBV5-1 with TRBJ1-3; no firm D call. V was trimmed by 0 bases and J by 4 bases, leaving 8 bases between them. Germline-derived CDR1 and CDR2 are SGHRS and YFSETQ. The CDR3 is made up of 14 amino acids. CDR3 bases: TGCGCCAGCAGCTTGGAACTGTCCGGAAACACCATATATTTT. Its protein is CASSLELSGNTIYF.

This clonotype was found a few times. The chain couples TRBV29-1 to TRBJ2-3; D is possibly TRBD1 (5 bases). Germline V CDR1 and CDR2: SQVTM, ANQGSEA. V was cut by 5 bases and J by 8 bases, with 14 bases left in between. The CDR3 covers 12 residues. Written as DNA, the CDR3 is TGCAGCGTTTCTGGTTGGCAGGGTACGCAGTATTTT. As protein: CSVSGWQGTQYF.

The chain joins TRBV10-3 to TRBJ1-4; a possible D gene is TRBD1 (5 bases). The V end was cut by 10 bases, the J end by 8 bases, with 20 bases between. The CDR3 totals 14 residues. CDR1 and CDR2 (germline): ENHRY, SYGVKD. The CDR3 region has the DNA TGTGCCACACAGGAGGGGCATCGAGGAGAAAAACTGTTTTTT. Its protein is CATQEGHRGEKLFF.

The gene calls are TRBV4-3 and TRBJ1-4; 9 bases agree with TRBD1. Germline-derived CDR1 and CDR2 are LGHNA and YSLEER. Trimming cost V 4 bases and J 8 bases; bases outside gene matches: 8. The CDR3 contains 15 residues. CDR3 DNA sequence: TGCGCCAGCAGCCGAACGGGGACAGGGAGCGAAAAACTGTTTTTT. Translation: CASSRTGTGSEKLFF.

This clonotype was counted a few times. The rearrangement uses TRBV7-2 and TRBJ2-3; maybe TRBD1 (5 bases). V was cut by 5 bases and J by 4 bases, with 16 bases left in between. CDR1 is SGHTA, CDR2 FQGNSA, per germline. CDR3 length: 15 residues. The CDR3: CASSAPQAGADTQYF. CDR3 nucleotide sequence: TGTGCCAGCAGCGCCCCACAGGCCGGAGCAGATACGCAGTATTTT.

This clonotype has a handful of counts. The genes are TRBV7-9 and TRBJ1-2, with D possibly being TRBD1 (5 bases). Trimming left V 2 bases short and J 8 bases short, with 15 bases between. This CDR3 spans 14 amino acids. Germline-derived CDR1 and CDR2 are SEHNR and FQNEAQ (reference sequence). The CDR3 here is CASSLPGGYRGYTF. The DNA of the CDR3 is TGTGCCAGCAGCTTACCTGGGGGATATAGAGGCTACACCTTC. The full variable domain, rest sourced from reference TRBV7-9 and TRBJ1-2, is DTGVSQNPRHKITKRGQNVTFRCDPISEHNRLYWYRQTLGQGPEFLTYFQNEAQLEKSRLLSDRFSAERPKGSFSTLEIQRTEQGDSAMYLCASSLPGGYRGYTFGSGTRLTVV.

This clonotype was counted between two and nine times. The chain links TRBV4-1 to TRBJ2-3, with D unclear. V lost 5 bases to trimming and J lost 7 bases, with 7 bases between them. The CDR3 runs 11 residues. The germline V gene encodes CDR1 MGHRA and CDR2 YSYEKL. In DNA form, the CDR3 reads TGCGCCAGCAGCTGGGGTAATACGCAGTATTTT. Amino acids: CASSWGNTQYF.

This clonotype has only a few counts. A read error may be the cause here, since a much bigger clone is one base away. V and J are TRBV6-5 and TRBJ2-5; TRBD2 might be the D (5 bases). V lost 6 bases and J 11 bases, leaving 19 bases between the germline ends. Looked up from germline, CDR1 is MNHEY and CDR2 is SVGAGI. The CDR3 length is 13 residues. CDR3 loop: CASSGLSRNEQYF. The CDR3, as DNA: TGTGCCAGCAGCGGACTCTCTAGGAATGAGCAGTACTTC.

This clonotype was counted between two and nine times. This chain joins TRBV5-5 and TRBJ2-1; the D gene is possibly TRBD2 (6 bases). Germline loops: CDR1 SGHKS, CDR2 YYEKEE (reference sequence). V gave up 1 base and J gave up 7 bases, with 15 bases separating them. CDR3 size: 15 residues. The CDR3 here is CASSLLSGSWNEQFF. The CDR3, as DNA: TGTGCCAGCAGCTTGCTGTCCGGGAGTTGGAATGAGCAGTTCTTC.

The chain recombines TRBV20-1 with TRBJ2-6; possible D gene TRBD2, 6 bases. V lost 3 bases and J 4 bases, leaving 13 bases between the germline ends. The CDR3 has 15 amino acids. The germline gives CDR1 DFQATT, CDR2 SNEGSKA (reference sequence). The chain's CDR3 is CSAREGASGANVLTF. CDR3 coding DNA: TGCAGTGCTAGGGAGGGTGCGTCCGGGGCCAACGTCCTGACTTTC.

The rearrangement links TRBV14 to TRBJ2-1; D possibly corresponds to TRBD2 (7 bases). Deletions cut 1 base from V and 0 bases from J, with 16 bases between. The germline V gene has CDR1 SGHDN and CDR2 FVKESK. This CDR3 is built from 18 residues. DNA for the CDR3: TGTGCCAGCAGCCAAGGCGGGGGCGGGCTTAGCTCCTACAATGAGCAGTTCTTC. Protein sequence: CASSQGGGGLSSYNEQFF.